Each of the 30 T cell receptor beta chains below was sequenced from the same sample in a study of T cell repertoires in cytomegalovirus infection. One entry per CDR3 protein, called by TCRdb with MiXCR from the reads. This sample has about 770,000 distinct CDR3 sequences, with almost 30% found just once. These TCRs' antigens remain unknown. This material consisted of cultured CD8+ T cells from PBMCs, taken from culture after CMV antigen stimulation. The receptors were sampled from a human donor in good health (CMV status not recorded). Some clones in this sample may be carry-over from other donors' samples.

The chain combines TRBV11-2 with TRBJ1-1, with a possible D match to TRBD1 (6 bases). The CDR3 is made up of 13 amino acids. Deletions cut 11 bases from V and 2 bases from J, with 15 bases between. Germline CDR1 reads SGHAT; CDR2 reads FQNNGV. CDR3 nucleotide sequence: TGTGCCGGGCTAGACAGGCCAAACACTGAAGCTTTCTTT. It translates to CAGLDRPNTEAFF. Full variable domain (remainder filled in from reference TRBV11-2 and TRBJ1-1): EAGVAQSPRYKIIEKRQSVAFWCNPISGHATLYWYQQILGQGPKLLIQFQNNGVVDDSQLPKDRFSAERLKGVDSTLKIQPAKLEDSAVYLCAGLDRPNTEAFFGQGTRLTVV.

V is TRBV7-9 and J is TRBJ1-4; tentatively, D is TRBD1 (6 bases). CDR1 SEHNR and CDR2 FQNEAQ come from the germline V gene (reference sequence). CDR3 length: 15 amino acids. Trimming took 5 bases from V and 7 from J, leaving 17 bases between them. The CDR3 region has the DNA TGTGCCAGCAGCCCAATTGGGGGCACTGGTGAAAAACTGTTTTTT. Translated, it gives CASSPIGGTGEKLFF.

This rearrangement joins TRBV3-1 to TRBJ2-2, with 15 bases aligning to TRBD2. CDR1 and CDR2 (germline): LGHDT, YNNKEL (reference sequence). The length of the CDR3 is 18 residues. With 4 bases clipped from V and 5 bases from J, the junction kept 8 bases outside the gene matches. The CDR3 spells CASSPRTSGGARTGELFF. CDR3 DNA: TGTGCCAGCAGCCCCCGGACTAGCGGGGGGGCAAGAACCGGGGAGCTGTTTTTT.

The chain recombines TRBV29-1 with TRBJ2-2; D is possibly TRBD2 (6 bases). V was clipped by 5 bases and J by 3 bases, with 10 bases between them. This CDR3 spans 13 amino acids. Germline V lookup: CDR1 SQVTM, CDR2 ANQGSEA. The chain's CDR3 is CSVYPGDTGELFF. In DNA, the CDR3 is TGCAGCGTTTATCCGGGGGACACCGGGGAGCTGTTTTTT.

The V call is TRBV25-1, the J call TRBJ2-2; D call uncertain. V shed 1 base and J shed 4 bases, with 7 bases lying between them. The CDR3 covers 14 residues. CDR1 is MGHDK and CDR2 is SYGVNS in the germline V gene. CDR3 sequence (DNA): TGTGCCAGCAGTGAATTCGGTCTCACCGGGGAGCTGTTTTTT. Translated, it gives CASSEFGLTGELFF.

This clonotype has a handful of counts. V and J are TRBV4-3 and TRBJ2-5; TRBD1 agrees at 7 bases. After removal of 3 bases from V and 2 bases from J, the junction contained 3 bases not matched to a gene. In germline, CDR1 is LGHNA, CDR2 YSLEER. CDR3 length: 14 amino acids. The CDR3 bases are TGCGCCAGCAGCCATGACAGGGAGCAAGAGACCCAGTACTTC. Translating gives CASSHDREQETQYF.

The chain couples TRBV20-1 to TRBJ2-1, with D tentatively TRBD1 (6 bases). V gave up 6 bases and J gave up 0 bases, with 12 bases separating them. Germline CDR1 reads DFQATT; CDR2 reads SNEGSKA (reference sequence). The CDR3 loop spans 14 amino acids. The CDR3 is CSAWTASSYNEQFF. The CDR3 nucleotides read TGCAGTGCGTGGACAGCGAGCTCCTACAATGAGCAGTTCTTC.

The CDR3, as DNA: TGCGCCAGCAGCCAAGAACCCCAAAATAGAGAAGCTTTCTTT. Protein product: CASSQEPQNREAFF. This chain joins TRBV4-1 and TRBJ1-1, with no clear D. V was pared by 0 bases and J by 8 bases, with 13 bases between. This CDR3 is 14 amino acids long. The V gene's germline CDR1 is MGHRA and CDR2 YSYEKL.

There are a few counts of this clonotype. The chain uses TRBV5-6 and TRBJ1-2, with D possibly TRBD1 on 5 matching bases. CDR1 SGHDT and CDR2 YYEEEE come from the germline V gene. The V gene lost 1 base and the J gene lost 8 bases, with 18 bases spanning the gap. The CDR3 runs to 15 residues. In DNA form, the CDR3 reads TGTGCCAGCAGCTTGTCCCTAAGGGGTTTTCGCGGCTACACCTTC. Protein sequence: CASSLSLRGFRGYTF.

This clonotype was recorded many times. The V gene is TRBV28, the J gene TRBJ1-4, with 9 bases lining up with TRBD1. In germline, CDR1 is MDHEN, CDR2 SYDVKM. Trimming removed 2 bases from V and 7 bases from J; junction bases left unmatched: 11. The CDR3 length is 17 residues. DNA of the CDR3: TGTGCCAGCAGTTTAATACCCTTGACAGGGGGGGGTGAAAAACTGTTTTTT. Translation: CASSLIPLTGGGEKLFF.

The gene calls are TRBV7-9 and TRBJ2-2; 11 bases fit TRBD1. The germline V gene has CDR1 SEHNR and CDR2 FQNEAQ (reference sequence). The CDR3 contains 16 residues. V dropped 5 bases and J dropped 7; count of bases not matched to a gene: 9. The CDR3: CASSDPDRGLDGELFF. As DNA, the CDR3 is TGTGCCAGCAGCGATCCGGACAGGGGGCTTGACGGGGAGCTGTTTTTT.

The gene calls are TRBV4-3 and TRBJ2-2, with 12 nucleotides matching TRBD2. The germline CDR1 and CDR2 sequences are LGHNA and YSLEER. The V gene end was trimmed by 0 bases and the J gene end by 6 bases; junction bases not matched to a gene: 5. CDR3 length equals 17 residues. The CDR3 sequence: CASSQDPSGGVAGELFF. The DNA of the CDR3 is TGCGCCAGCAGCCAAGATCCTAGCGGGGGGGTCGCCGGGGAGCTGTTTTTT.

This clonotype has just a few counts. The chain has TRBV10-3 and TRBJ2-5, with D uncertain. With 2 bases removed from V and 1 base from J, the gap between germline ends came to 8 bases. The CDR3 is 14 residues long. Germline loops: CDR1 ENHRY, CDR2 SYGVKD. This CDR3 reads CAISEPAGQETQYF. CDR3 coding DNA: TGTGCCATCAGTGAGCCGGCCGGCCAAGAGACCCAGTACTTC.

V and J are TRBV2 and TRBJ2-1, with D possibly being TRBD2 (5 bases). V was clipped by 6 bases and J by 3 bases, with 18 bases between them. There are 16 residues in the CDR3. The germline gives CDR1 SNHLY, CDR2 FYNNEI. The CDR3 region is CASSPGPSAGYNEQFF. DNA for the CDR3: TGTGCCAGCAGCCCCGGACCCTCCGCGGGCTACAATGAGCAGTTCTTC.

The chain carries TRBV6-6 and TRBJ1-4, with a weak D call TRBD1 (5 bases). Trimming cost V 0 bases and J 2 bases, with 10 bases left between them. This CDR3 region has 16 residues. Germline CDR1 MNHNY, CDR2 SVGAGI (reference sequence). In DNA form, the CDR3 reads TGTGCCAGCAGTTACTCCCCGGGGGGGACTAATGAAAAACTGTTTTTT. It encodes CASSYSPGGTNEKLFF.

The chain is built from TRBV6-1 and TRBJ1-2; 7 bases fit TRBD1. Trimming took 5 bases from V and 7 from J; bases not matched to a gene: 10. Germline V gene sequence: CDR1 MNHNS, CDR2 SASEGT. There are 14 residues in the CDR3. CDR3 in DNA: TGTGCCAGCAGTTCTATGGACAGGACTAGTGGCTACACCTTC. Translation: CASSSMDRTSGYTF.

The CDR3 DNA reads TGTGCCAGCAGTCGGACTAGCGGGGGCCCGCGACATGAGCAGTTCTTC. Translating it yields CASSRTSGGPRHEQFF. This chain connects TRBV5-4 to TRBJ2-1; TRBD2 agrees at 13 bases. Germline V gene data show CDR1 as SGHNT and CDR2 as YYREEE (reference sequence). Losses at the gene ends were 5 bases for V and 8 bases for J; bases not matched to a gene: 10. The CDR3 sequence is 16 residues long. The variable domain in full, completed from reference TRBV5-4 and TRBJ2-1, reads ETGVTQSPTHLIKTRGQQVTLRCSSQSGHNTVSWYQQALGQGPQFIFQYYREEENGRGNFPPRFSGLQFPNYSSELNVNALELDDSALYLCASSRTSGGPRHEQFFGPGTRLTVL.

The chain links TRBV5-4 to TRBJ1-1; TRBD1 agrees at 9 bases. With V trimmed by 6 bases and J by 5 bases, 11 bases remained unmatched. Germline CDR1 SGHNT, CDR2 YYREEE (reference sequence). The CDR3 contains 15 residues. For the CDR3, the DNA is TGTGCCAGCATCATCCGGGGACAGGGCAGGACTGAAGCTTTCTTT. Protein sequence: CASIIRGQGRTEAFF.

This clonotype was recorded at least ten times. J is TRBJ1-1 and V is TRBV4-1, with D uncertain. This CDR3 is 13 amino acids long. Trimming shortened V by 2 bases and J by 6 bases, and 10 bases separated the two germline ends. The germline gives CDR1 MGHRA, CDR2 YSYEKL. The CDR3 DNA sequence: TGCGCCAGCAGCCAAAGATACAGTCCTGAAGCTTTCTTT. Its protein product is CASSQRYSPEAFF.

CDR3 sequence reads: CASSLVLGLNREQFF. In DNA form, the CDR3 reads TGTGCCAGCAGCTTAGTACTAGGCCTTAACAGGGAGCAGTTCTTC. The chain couples TRBV7-6 to TRBJ2-1; D may match TRBD1 or TRBD2 (5 bases each). Trimming cost V 1 base and J 10 bases, with 17 bases left between them. There are 15 residues in the CDR3. From germline, CDR1 is SGHVS and CDR2 FNYEAQ.

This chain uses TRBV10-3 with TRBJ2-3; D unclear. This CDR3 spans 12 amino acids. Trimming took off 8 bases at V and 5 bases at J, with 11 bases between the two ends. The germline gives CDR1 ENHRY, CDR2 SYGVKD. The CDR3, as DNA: TGTGCCATCCTCGGTGGGCAAGATACGCAGTATTTT. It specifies CAILGGQDTQYF.

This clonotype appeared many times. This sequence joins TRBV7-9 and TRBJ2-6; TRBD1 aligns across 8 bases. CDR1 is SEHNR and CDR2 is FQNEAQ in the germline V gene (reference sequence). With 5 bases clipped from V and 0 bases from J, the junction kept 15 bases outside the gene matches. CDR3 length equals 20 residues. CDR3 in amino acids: CASSPDPADRESSGANVLTF. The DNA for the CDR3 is TGTGCCAGCAGCCCCGACCCGGCGGACAGGGAAAGCTCTGGGGCCAACGTCCTGACTTTC.

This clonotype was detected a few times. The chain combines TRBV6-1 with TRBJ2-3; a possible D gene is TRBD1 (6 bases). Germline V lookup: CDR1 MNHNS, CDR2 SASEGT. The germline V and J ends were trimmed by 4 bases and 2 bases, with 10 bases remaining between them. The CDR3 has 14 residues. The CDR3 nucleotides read TGTGCCAGCAGTGGCCCAGGGGTCACAGATACGCAGTATTTT. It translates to CASSGPGVTDTQYF.

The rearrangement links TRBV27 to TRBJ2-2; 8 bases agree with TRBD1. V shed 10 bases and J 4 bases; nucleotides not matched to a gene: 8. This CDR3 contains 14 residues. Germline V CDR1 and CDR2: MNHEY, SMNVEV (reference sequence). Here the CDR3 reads CATLDRAATGELFF. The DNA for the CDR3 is TGTGCCACCCTGGACAGGGCGGCCACCGGGGAGCTGTTTTTT.

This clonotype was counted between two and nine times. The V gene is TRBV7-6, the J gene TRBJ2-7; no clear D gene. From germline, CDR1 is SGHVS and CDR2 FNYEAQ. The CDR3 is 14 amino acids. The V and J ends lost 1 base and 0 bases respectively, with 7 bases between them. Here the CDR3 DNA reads TGTGCCAGCAGCTTAGTTTACAGCTCCTACGAGCAGTACTTC. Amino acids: CASSLVYSSYEQYF.

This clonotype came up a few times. DNA for the CDR3: TGTGCCAGCAGTTTAATAGGGACGATTGATCAGCCCCAGCATTTT. This encodes CASSLIGTIDQPQHF. The J gene is TRBJ1-5, the V gene TRBV12-3 or TRBV12-4; perhaps TRBD1 as D (5 bases). V was shortened by 2 bases and J by 5 bases, with 13 bases between the two germline ends. The CDR3 runs 15 residues.

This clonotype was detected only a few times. In DNA form, the CDR3 reads TGTGCCAGTAGCCCTGGACTACTGGGGCCGAACACCGGGGAGCTGTTTTTT. Protein: CASSPGLLGPNTGELFF. The chain carries TRBV19 and TRBJ2-2, with TRBD2 as a possible D gene (6 bases). V lost 6 bases and J lost 0, with 17 bases in between. CDR3 length equals 17 residues. Germline values: CDR1 LNHDA, CDR2 SQIVND (reference sequence).

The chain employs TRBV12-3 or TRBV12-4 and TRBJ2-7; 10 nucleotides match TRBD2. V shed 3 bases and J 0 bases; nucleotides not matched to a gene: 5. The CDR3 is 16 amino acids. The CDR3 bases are TGTGCCAGCAGTTTTTCTACTAGCGGGGCCTCCTACGAGCAGTACGTC. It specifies CASSFSTSGASYEQYV.

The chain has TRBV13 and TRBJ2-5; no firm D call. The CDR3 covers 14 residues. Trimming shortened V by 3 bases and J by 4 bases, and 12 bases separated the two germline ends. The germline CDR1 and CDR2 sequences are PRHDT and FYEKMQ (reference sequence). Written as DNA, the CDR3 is TGTGCCAGCAGCTTTAAGGGTCACCCAGAGACCCAGTACTTC. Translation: CASSFKGHPETQYF.

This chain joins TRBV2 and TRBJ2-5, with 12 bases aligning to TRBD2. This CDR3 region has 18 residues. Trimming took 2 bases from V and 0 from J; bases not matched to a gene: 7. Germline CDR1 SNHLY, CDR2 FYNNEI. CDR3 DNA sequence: TGTGCCAGCAGTGAAACACTAGCGGGGGGAGAGTACCAAGAGACCCAGTACTTC. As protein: CASSETLAGGEYQETQYF.